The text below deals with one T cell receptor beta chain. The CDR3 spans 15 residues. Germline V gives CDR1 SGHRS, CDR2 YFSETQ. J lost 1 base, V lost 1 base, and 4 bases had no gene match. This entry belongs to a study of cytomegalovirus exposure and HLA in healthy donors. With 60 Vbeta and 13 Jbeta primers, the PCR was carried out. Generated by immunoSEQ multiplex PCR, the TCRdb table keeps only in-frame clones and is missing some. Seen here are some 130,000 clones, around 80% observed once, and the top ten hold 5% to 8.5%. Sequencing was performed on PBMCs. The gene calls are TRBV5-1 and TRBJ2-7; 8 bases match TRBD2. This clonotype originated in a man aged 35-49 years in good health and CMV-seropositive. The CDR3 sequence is CASSLKGLGSYEQYF. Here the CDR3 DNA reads TGCGCCAGCAGCTTGAAGGGACTAGGGTCCTACGAGCAGTACTTC. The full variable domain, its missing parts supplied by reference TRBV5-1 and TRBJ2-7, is KAGVTQTPRYLIKTRGQQVTLSCSPISGHRSVSWYQQTPGQGLQFLFEYFSETQRNKGNFPGRFSGRQFSNSRSEMNVSTLELGDSALYLCASSLKGLGSYEQYFGPGTRLTVT.